A single sample gave rise to the 28 T cell receptor beta chains below, sequenced in a study of T cells expressing NK-cell markers. TCRdb reprocessed the 5' RACE reads, keeping one entry per CDR3 protein, no DNA. This listing includes some 340,000 distinct CDR3 sequences. Sequencing was performed on blood T cells: a sorted CD56 or NKG2C T cell subset, CD4+ or CD8+ T cells, or bulk PBMC T cells (not recorded which). These receptors came from a man aged 18 to 69 in good health.

The chain couples TRBV29-1 to TRBJ1-2. Looked up from germline, CDR1 is SQVTM and CDR2 is ANQGSEA. CDR3 length: 15 amino acids. CDR3 loop: CSVNCGLTINYGYTF.

This chain links TRBV6-1 with TRBJ1-5. The CDR3 sequence is 15 residues long. Germline loops: CDR1 MNHNS, CDR2 SASEGT. CDR3 residues: CATQITVYSNQPQHF.

The chain recombines TRBV5-5 with TRBJ2-7; TCRdb's D call of TRBD1 is untestable without DNA. CDR1 and CDR2 (germline): SGHKS, YYEKEE (reference sequence). The CDR3 totals 14 residues. The CDR3 loop is CASSMTGIGHEQYF.

V and J are TRBV20-1 and TRBJ2-3; TCRdb reports TRBD1, a call that lacks DNA to check it against. Germline V gene sequence: CDR1 DFQATT, CDR2 SNEGSKA (reference sequence). The CDR3 runs 15 residues. The chain's CDR3 is CSARTTGGSTDTQYF.

This chain links TRBV28 with TRBJ1-2; the D call of TRBD1 rests on TCRdb alone, since no DNA is present to check it. Germline lookup yields CDR1 MDHEN and CDR2 SYDVKM. This CDR3 contains 15 residues. This CDR3 is CASSSGTASFYGYTF.

The chain couples TRBV2 to TRBJ2-7; TCRdb gives TRBD1 as the D gene, but with no DNA this cannot be confirmed. CDR1 is SNHLY, CDR2 FYNNEI, per germline. The CDR3 is 15 amino acids. CDR3: CASRKPGQGPIEQYF.

This chain connects TRBV7-6 to TRBJ1-2; TCRdb proposes TRBD1, but this gene call is untestable without DNA. This CDR3 spans 16 amino acids. Germline-derived CDR1 and CDR2 are SGHVS and FNYEAQ. CDR3 residues: CASSLVDGGRNSGYTF.

The V gene is TRBV7-8, the J gene TRBJ1-1; there is no DNA to check the TCRdb D call of TRBD1. This CDR3 contains 15 residues. Germline CDR1 reads SGHVS; CDR2 reads FQNEAQ. The CDR3 here is CASTVLQRGNTEAFF.

V usage is TRBV4-1 and J usage is TRBJ2-1; TCRdb's D call of TRBD2 is untestable without DNA. The CDR3 has 16 residues. Germline values: CDR1 MGHRA, CDR2 YSYEKL. CDR3 residues: CASSPSGLAGGHEQFF.

The J gene is TRBJ2-7, the V gene TRBV11-2; TCRdb gives TRBD2 as the D gene, but with no DNA this cannot be confirmed. The CDR3 runs 14 residues. CDR1 and CDR2 from the germline V gene are SGHAT and FQNNGV. CDR3 in amino acids: CASSSWALDYEQYF.

This chain uses TRBV6-1 with TRBJ1-6; no DNA is available, so the TRBD1 call from TCRdb remains unchecked. The CDR3 is made up of 13 amino acids. Germline V gives CDR1 MNHNS, CDR2 SASEGT. The CDR3 spells CASSLHRNSPLHF.

The chain recombines TRBV11-2 with TRBJ2-4; TCRdb's D call of TRBD1 is untestable without DNA. The CDR3 is 18 residues long. Germline V gives CDR1 SGHAT, CDR2 FQNNGV. This CDR3 reads CASSPPYGTGGGGNIQYF. Full variable domain (rest looked up from reference TRBV11-2 and TRBJ2-4): EAGVAQSPRYKIIEKRQSVAFWCNPISGHATLYWYQQILGQGPKLLIQFQNNGVVDDSQLPKDRFSAERLKGVDSTLKIQPAKLEDSAVYLCASSPPYGTGGGGNIQYFGAGTRLSVL.

CDR3 in amino acids: CASSQDPGGVSGELFF. The rearrangement links TRBV4-1 to TRBJ2-2; absent DNA, TCRdb's TRBD1 call cannot be checked. This CDR3 has 16 amino acids. Germline CDR1 reads MGHRA; CDR2 reads YSYEKL.

This CDR3 reads CASSRGRGADTQYF. The rearrangement uses TRBV5-6 and TRBJ2-3; the TRBD1 assignment by TCRdb is unverifiable without DNA. CDR1 and CDR2 from the germline V gene are SGHDT and YYEEEE. This CDR3 is 14 amino acids long.

The chain is built from TRBV28 and TRBJ1-4; TCRdb's D call of TRBD1 is untestable without DNA. This CDR3 is 12 amino acids long. Germline V gene lookup returns CDR1 MDHEN and CDR2 SYDVKM. The CDR3 here is CASTPDREKLFF.

V usage is TRBV5-1 and J usage is TRBJ2-3; there is no DNA to check the TCRdb D call of TRBD1. The germline gives CDR1 SGHRS, CDR2 YFSETQ. The CDR3 has 16 residues. The CDR3: CASSLGRDRTTDTQYF.

The rearrangement joins TRBV3-1 to TRBJ2-3; the TCRdb D gene call, TRBD2, has no DNA to confirm it. The CDR3 extends over 16 amino acids. Germline lookup yields CDR1 LGHDT and CDR2 YNNKEL (reference sequence). The chain's CDR3 is CASSGTSGGALDTQYF.

The rearrangement joins TRBV6-1 to TRBJ2-5; TCRdb's D call, TRBD2, is unchecked because there is no DNA. CDR1 and CDR2 from the germline V gene are MNHNS and SASEGT. This CDR3 is built from 12 residues. The CDR3 region is CASRVTGLSQYF.

CDR3 in amino acids: CASSRQTASSYNSPLHF. V usage is TRBV5-1 and J usage is TRBJ1-6. There are 17 residues in the CDR3. Germline V gene lookup returns CDR1 SGHRS and CDR2 YFSETQ.

V is TRBV2 and J is TRBJ2-1; TCRdb proposes TRBD2, but this gene call is untestable without DNA. From germline, CDR1 is SNHLY and CDR2 FYNNEI. This CDR3 has 15 amino acids. CDR3: CASSQILAGINEQFF.

The rearrangement uses TRBV5-6 and TRBJ2-3; the TCRdb call, TRBD2, lacks DNA for checking. The CDR3 extends over 19 amino acids. CDR1 SGHDT and CDR2 YYEEEE come from the germline V gene. The CDR3 is CASSFRTSGGVTSTDTQYF.

CDR3 sequence: CASSLVGGDSNQPQHF. V usage is TRBV7-7 and J usage is TRBJ1-5. Per the germline V gene, CDR1 is SSHAT and CDR2 is FNYEAQ (reference sequence). There are 16 residues in the CDR3.

CDR3 region: CASSQSSGNSGNTIYF. The chain couples TRBV4-2 to TRBJ1-3. The CDR3 loop spans 16 amino acids. Germline CDR1 LGHNA, CDR2 YNFKEQ.

The chain is built from TRBV5-6 and TRBJ2-5; TCRdb indicates TRBD1, and absent DNA this call remains unverified. Germline V gene lookup returns CDR1 SGHDT and CDR2 YYEEEE. The CDR3 has 15 residues. The CDR3 reads CASLTRTGGGETQYF.

V usage is TRBV25-1 and J usage is TRBJ2-3. The CDR3 totals 16 residues. Germline loops: CDR1 MGHDK, CDR2 SYGVNS. CDR3 protein: CASSEVSWSSTDTQYF.

The V and J genes are TRBV20-1 and TRBJ2-3; the D call from TCRdb, TRBD1, cannot be confirmed without DNA. The CDR3 sequence is 15 residues long. Germline V gene data show CDR1 as DFQATT and CDR2 as SNEGSKA (reference sequence). The CDR3 loop reads CSARDRRGFTDTQYF.

This chain uses TRBV28 with TRBJ2-3; the TCRdb call, TRBD1, lacks DNA for checking. The length of the CDR3 is 13 residues. Germline V CDR1 and CDR2: MDHEN, SYDVKM. This CDR3 is CASKAPTTDTQYF.

This chain connects TRBV3-1 to TRBJ2-6; TCRdb's D call, TRBD1, is unchecked because there is no DNA. The CDR3 spans 15 residues. Germline V gene data show CDR1 as LGHDT and CDR2 as YNNKEL (reference sequence). CDR3 in amino acids: CASSLQDRVVNVLTF.